This T cell receptor (beta chain) appears in the sequencing data of a study of CD8+ T cells in alopecia areata. This clone was detected a few times. Its antigen is still unknown. General study findings and limits: Sequences from scalp samples also cover resident alphabeta T cells of normal skin.

From germline, CDR1 is SGDLS and CDR2 YYNGEE. Trimming removed 7 bases from V and 7 bases from J, with 11 bases in between. The CDR3 sequence is 12 residues long. Sequencing used cDNA as its template, made by extracting RNA and reverse transcribing it. TCRdb keeps only in-frame clones here, not all; method: immunoSEQ multiplex PCR. The data show about 200,000 clones, with about 56% seen just once and about 5.3% held by the top ten. The specimen was CD8+ T cells sorted from blood. The chain carries TRBV9 and TRBJ2-2, with D possibly TRBD1 on 7 matching bases. The clonotype comes from a human donor in good health. The CDR3 DNA is TGTGCCAGCCAGGGGGGCAACGGGGAGCTGTTTTTT. It codes for CASQGGNGELFF.